This is a list of T cell receptor beta chains from one sample in a study of brain metastases from non-small cell lung cancer. Data came from immunoSEQ multiplex PCR; TCRdb stores just in-frame clones and leaves some out. This sample has approximately 4,100 clones; approximately 90% occur once, and the top ten carry roughly 4%. Material for sequencing was primary lung tumor tissue. These receptors were taken from a donor aged 40 or older with non-small cell lung cancer. The CDR3 runs from the conserved cysteine through the conserved F or W. D genes are given only for firm matches. A row's size may be missing; if present it is once, few, many or a size class.

J,D,V,size,DNA,CDR3
TRBJ1-2,NA,TRBV3-1/TRBV3-2,NA,TGTGCCAGCAGCCAACGAGCGACGGGGGGGGACCGGAACTATGGCTACACCTTC,CASSQRATGGDRNYGYTF
TRBJ1-6,NA,TRBV7-6,NA,TGTGCCAGCAGCTTAGGAACAGGTCGGAATTCACCCCTCCACTTT,CASSLGTGRNSPLHF
TRBJ2-1,TRBD2,TRBV7-3,NA,TGTGCCAGCAGCTTGGCTAGCGGGGGCCTCTACAATGAGCAGTTCTTC,CASSLASGGLYNEQFF
TRBJ2-1,TRBD1,TRBV19,NA,TGTGCCAGTATCCCGGGACAGGACCTTAATGAGCAGTTCTTC,CASIPGQDLNEQFF
TRBJ2-7,TRBD2,TRBV7-2,NA,TGTGCCAGCAGCTTTGGGCTAGCGGGGGGGGAGCAGTACTTC,CASSFGLAGGEQYF
TRBJ2-7,TRBD1,TRBV15,NA,TGTGCCACCAGCAGTGGGACAGACTACGAGCAGTACTTC,CATSSGTDYEQYF
TRBJ2-5,NA,TRBV6-2/TRBV6-3,NA,TGTGCCAGCAGCGAAACGACTACCTCCCGGGTGACCCAGTACTTC,CASSETTTSRVTQYF
TRBJ1-1,NA,TRBV25-1,few,TGTGCCAGCGGGTTGGGCCCCGGGCAAGCTTTCTTT,CASGLGPGQAFF
TRBJ1-1,NA,TRBV30,NA,TGTGCCTCCGACGAAAGATACACTGAAGCTTTCTTT,CASDERYTEAFF
TRBJ2-3,TRBD2,TRBV9,NA,TGTGCCAGCAGCGTAGGGATAGCGGGGGCCCGCACAGATACGCAGTATTTT,CASSVGIAGARTDTQYF
TRBJ1-2,NA,TRBV28,few,TGTGCCAGCAGTTCGAGACGATATGGCTACACCTTC,CASSSRRYGYTF
TRBJ2-6,NA,TRBV9,NA,TGTGCCAGCAGCGTAGGAGGTAACTCTGGGGCCAACGTCCTGACTTTC,CASSVGGNSGANVLTF
TRBJ1-4,NA,TRBV1,NA,TGCACCACCTCGGATTCAACTAATGAAAAACTGTTTTTT,CTTSDSTNEKLFF
TRBJ1-2,TRBD1,TRBV14,NA,TGTGCCAGCAGCCCGGACAGGGGTAATGGCTACACCTTC,CASSPDRGNGYTF
TRBJ1-4,NA,TRBV18,once,TGTGCCAGCTCACCACAATGGGGGACGGAGCACGAAAAACTGTTTTTT,CASSPQWGTEHEKLFF
TRBJ1-4,NA,TRBV5-6,NA,TGTGCCAGCAGCTTGAGGGGGAGGCGTGAAAAACTGTTTTTT,CASSLRGRREKLFF
TRBJ2-5,NA,TRBV5-6,NA,TGTGCCAGCAGCTCACTCGGACAGCAACAAGAGACCCAGTACTTC,CASSSLGQQQETQYF
TRBJ2-7,NA,TRBV21-1,NA,TGTGCCAGCAGCCCCCGAAGGGTAGCCTACGAGCAGTACTTC,CASSPRRVAYEQYF
TRBJ2-1,TRBD2,TRBV2,once,TGTGCCAGCAGTGACCCGGCTAGCGGGGGGCCATCCATTTACAATGAGCAGTTCTTC,CASSDPASGGPSIYNEQFF
TRBJ2-1,TRBD2,TRBV18,NA,TGTGCCAGCTCACCACCAGGGACTAGCAAAGGGGCCAATGAGCAGTTCTTC,CASSPPGTSKGANEQFF
TRBJ2-7,NA,TRBV11-3,NA,TGTGCCAGCAGCCACTACGAGCAGTACTTC,CASSHYEQYF
TRBJ2-3,NA,TRBV7-2,NA,TGTGCCAGCAGCCCAGGGCTAGGGGGGACAGATACGCAGTATTTT,CASSPGLGGTDTQYF
TRBJ1-5,NA,TRBV4-2,NA,TGTGCCAGCAGCCAGAAGGTGGGGGGCGATCAGCCCCAGCATTTT,CASSQKVGGDQPQHF
TRBJ1-5,NA,TRBV5-8,NA,TGTGCCAGCAGCTTGGGCAGGGATAGCAATCAGCCCCAGCATTTT,CASSLGRDSNQPQHF
TRBJ1-1,TRBD1,TRBV5-5,NA,TGTGCCAGCAGCTTATCAGGACAGGAGAGGGCTGAAGCTTTCTTT,CASSLSGQERAEAFF
TRBJ2-1,NA,TRBV9,NA,TGTGCCAGCAGCCCCCCAGCAGACAATGAGCAGTTCTTC,CASSPPADNEQFF
TRBJ2-7,NA,TRBV5-6,NA,TGTGCCAGCAGCTTGAGGGGCTACGAGCAGTACTTC,CASSLRGYEQYF
TRBJ2-1,TRBD2,TRBV28,NA,TGTGCCAGCAGTCCAGGGACTAGTACCAATGAGCAGTTCTTC,CASSPGTSTNEQFF
TRBJ1-1,NA,TRBV7-9,few,TGTGCCAGCAGCTCAGACAGGCCGAACACTGAAGCTTTCTTT,CASSSDRPNTEAFF
TRBJ2-5,TRBD1,TRBV5-1,NA,TGCGCCAGCAGCTGGGACAGGGGGCAGGTGACCCAGTACTTC,CASSWDRGQVTQYF
TRBJ2-7,TRBD2,TRBV6-4,NA,TGTGCCAGCAGCCTCCTAGCGGGGGCACAGTTGGGGGAGCAGTACTTC,CASSLLAGAQLGEQYF
TRBJ2-7,NA,TRBV4-2,NA,TGTGCCAGCAGCCAGGACGGTGCCTACGAGCAGTACTTC,CASSQDGAYEQYF
TRBJ1-2,TRBD1,TRBV5-1,NA,TGCGCCAGCAGCCGCCGACAGGGTAGTGACTATGGCTACACCTTC,CASSRRQGSDYGYTF
TRBJ1-4,TRBD1,TRBV12-5,NA,TGTGCTAGTGGGGGGGACAGGGGTGAAAAACTGTTTTTT,CASGGDRGEKLFF
TRBJ1-5,NA,TRBV6-1,NA,TGTGCCAGCAGTGATAAGGGAGCTGGCAATCAGCCCCAGCATTTT,CASSDKGAGNQPQHF
TRBJ2-5,NA,TRBV20-1,NA,TGCAGTGGGACGGTACAAGAGACCCAGTACTTC,CSGTVQETQYF
TRBJ2-2,NA,TRBV30,NA,TGTGCCTGGAGTCCTCCTTACACCGGGGAGCTGTTTTTT,CAWSPPYTGELFF
TRBJ1-1,NA,TRBV6-1,NA,TGTGCCAGCAGTGAAGCAGAGAACACTGAAGCTTTCTTT,CASSEAENTEAFF
TRBJ2-1,NA,TRBV18,NA,TGTGCCAGCTCACCGCTGAGTGGGTCGGAGCAGTTCTTC,CASSPLSGSEQFF
TRBJ2-7,NA,TRBV9,NA,TGTGCCAGCAGCCGGCCGGGCCAGGGAGCCTACGAGCAGTACTTC,CASSRPGQGAYEQYF
TRBJ1-1,NA,TRBV15,NA,TGTGCCACCAGCAGAGATTTTATTCGGGGATGGGACACTGAAGCTTTCTTT,CATSRDFIRGWDTEAFF
TRBJ2-7,TRBD2,TRBV7-3,NA,TGTGCCAGCAGCTTATGGGCGGGGGTTCTGTATGAGCAGTACTTC,CASSLWAGVLYEQYF
TRBJ1-4,NA,TRBV27,NA,TGTGCCAGCAGCCCAGGAACAGGGAGCCATAATGAAAAACTGTTTTTT,CASSPGTGSHNEKLFF
TRBJ1-1,NA,TRBV6-5,NA,TGTGCCAGCAGTTACGGTGGGTACTGGGGTGGAACTGAAGCTTTCTTT,CASSYGGYWGGTEAFF